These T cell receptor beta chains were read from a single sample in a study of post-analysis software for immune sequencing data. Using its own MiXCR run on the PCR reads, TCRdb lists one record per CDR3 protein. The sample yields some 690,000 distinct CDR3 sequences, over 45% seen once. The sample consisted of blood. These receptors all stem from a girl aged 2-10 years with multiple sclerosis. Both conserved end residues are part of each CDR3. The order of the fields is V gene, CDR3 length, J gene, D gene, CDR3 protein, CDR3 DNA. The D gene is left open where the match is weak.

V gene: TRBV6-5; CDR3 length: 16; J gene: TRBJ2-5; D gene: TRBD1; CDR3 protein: CASSYSDRGSQETQYF; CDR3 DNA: TGTGCCAGCAGTTACTCGGACAGGGGGAGCCAAGAGACCCAGTACTTC
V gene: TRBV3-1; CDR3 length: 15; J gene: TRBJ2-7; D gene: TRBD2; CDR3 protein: CASSHPAGAGHEQYF; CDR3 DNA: TGTGCCAGCAGCCACCCAGCGGGAGCGGGCCACGAGCAGTACTTC
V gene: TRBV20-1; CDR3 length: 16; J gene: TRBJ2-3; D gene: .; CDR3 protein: CSARDPARVSTDTQYF; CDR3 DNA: TGCAGTGCTAGAGACCCAGCGAGGGTTAGCACAGATACGCAGTATTTT
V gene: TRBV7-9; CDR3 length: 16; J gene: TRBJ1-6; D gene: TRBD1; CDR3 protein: CASSSQGDGNNSPLHF; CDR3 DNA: TGTGCCAGCAGCTCCCAGGGGGACGGTAATAATTCACCCCTCCACTTT
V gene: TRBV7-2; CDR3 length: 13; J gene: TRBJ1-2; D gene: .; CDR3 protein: CASSLIQGIGYTF; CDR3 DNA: TGTGCCAGCAGCCTAATCCAGGGGATTGGCTACACCTTC
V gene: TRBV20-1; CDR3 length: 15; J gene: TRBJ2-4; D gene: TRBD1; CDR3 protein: CSARHPGQGSAIQYF; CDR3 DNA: TGCAGTGCTAGACATCCGGGACAGGGAAGCGCCATTCAGTACTTC
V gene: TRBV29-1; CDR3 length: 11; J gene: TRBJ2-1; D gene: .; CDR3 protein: CSSRNIREQFF; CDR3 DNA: TGCAGCTCCCGGAACATTCGCGAGCAGTTCTTC
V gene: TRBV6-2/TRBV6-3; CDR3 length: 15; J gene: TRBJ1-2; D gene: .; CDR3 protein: CASSYQLDSFYGYTF; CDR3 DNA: TGTGCCAGCAGTTACCAACTAGACAGCTTCTATGGCTACACCTTC
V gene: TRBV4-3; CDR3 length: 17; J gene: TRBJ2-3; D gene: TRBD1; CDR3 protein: CASSQGLAGGITDTQYF; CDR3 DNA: TGCGCCAGCAGCCAAGGCTTGGCAGGGGGCATCACAGATACGCAGTATTTT
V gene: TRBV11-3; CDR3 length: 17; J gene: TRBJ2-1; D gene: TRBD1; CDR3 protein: CASSSGQGTLTYNEQFF; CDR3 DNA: TGTGCCAGCAGCTCGGGACAGGGGACCCTTACCTACAATGAGCAGTTCTTC
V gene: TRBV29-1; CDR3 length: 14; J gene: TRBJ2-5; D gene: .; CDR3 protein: CSVEGWSRQETQYF; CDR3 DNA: TGCAGCGTTGAGGGGTGGTCGAGGCAAGAGACCCAGTACTTC
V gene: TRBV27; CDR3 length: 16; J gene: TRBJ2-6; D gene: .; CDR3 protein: CASSSGRSSGANVLTF; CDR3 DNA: TGTGCCAGCAGTTCCGGACGGAGCTCCGGGGCCAACGTCCTGACTTTC
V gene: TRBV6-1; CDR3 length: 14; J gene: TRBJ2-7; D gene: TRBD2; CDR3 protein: CASEAGGSDYEQYF; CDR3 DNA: TGTGCCAGCGAAGCGGGCGGGAGTGACTACGAGCAGTACTTC